Listed below are T cell receptor beta chains from one sample, sequenced in a study of T-cell memory formation after mild COVID-19. TCRdb passed the 5' RACE reads through MiXCR, listing each CDR3 protein once. The sample consists of about 58,000 distinct CDR3 sequences, approximately 30% of them appearing once. Sequenced material: PBMCs or a T cell subset sorted from them (not recorded which). The receptors were sampled from a man in his late teens or twenties who had mild COVID-19 (a few samples of this study predate the infection). Cell type and time point are not known. CDR3s leave out the opening cysteine and the closing phenylalanine or tryptophan. The order of the fields is V gene, J gene, CDR3 protein.

v_gene: TRBV7-6
j_gene: TRBJ2-7
CDR3aa: ASSLGAAAGDYEQY

v_gene: TRBV5-1
j_gene: TRBJ2-1
CDR3aa: ASTLAGTSYNNEQF

v_gene: TRBV29-1
j_gene: TRBJ1-1
CDR3aa: SVLGGRAF

v_gene: TRBV5-1
j_gene: TRBJ2-7
CDR3aa: ASRNGAGELYEQY

v_gene: TRBV9
j_gene: TRBJ2-3
CDR3aa: ASSGRTSGSTDTQY

v_gene: TRBV11-3
j_gene: TRBJ1-1
CDR3aa: ASSLTGRTEAF

v_gene: TRBV29-1
j_gene: TRBJ2-3
CDR3aa: SVVRRGTDTQY

v_gene: TRBV4-1
j_gene: TRBJ1-1
CDR3aa: ASSQDIGQGKFEGEAF

v_gene: TRBV5-1
j_gene: TRBJ2-5
CDR3aa: ASSLVITGEETQY

v_gene: TRBV2
j_gene: TRBJ1-2
CDR3aa: ASSEDSGRGGYT

v_gene: TRBV7-9
j_gene: TRBJ2-1
CDR3aa: ASSLGQNNEQF

v_gene: TRBV4-1
j_gene: TRBJ1-4
CDR3aa: ASSQTGGNEKLF

v_gene: TRBV20-1
j_gene: TRBJ2-1
CDR3aa: SARAPPTGGNEQF

v_gene: TRBV11-2
j_gene: TRBJ2-3
CDR3aa: ASSPPGAPY

v_gene: TRBV23-1
j_gene: TRBJ1-5
CDR3aa: ASSQSRGNRNQPQH

v_gene: TRBV7-2
j_gene: TRBJ2-7
CDR3aa: ASSFTSGGPQY

v_gene: TRBV7-6
j_gene: TRBJ2-1
CDR3aa: ASSLERLAYNEQF

v_gene: TRBV5-5
j_gene: TRBJ2-5
CDR3aa: ASSPLAGGPGETQY

v_gene: TRBV7-9
j_gene: TRBJ1-2
CDR3aa: ASSLAGGNGYT

v_gene: TRBV7-2
j_gene: TRBJ2-1
CDR3aa: ASRGFGGQYNEQF

v_gene: TRBV7-9
j_gene: TRBJ1-1
CDR3aa: ASSLSPRTVSEAF

v_gene: TRBV6-5
j_gene: TRBJ2-4
CDR3aa: ASSWGGLRGNIQY

v_gene: TRBV9
j_gene: TRBJ2-4
CDR3aa: ASSVGGVKDIQY

v_gene: TRBV12-3/TRBV12-4
j_gene: TRBJ2-3
CDR3aa: ASSTDGGGLGTQY

v_gene: TRBV3-1
j_gene: TRBJ2-5
CDR3aa: ASSRLAGDPQETQY

v_gene: TRBV28
j_gene: TRBJ2-1
CDR3aa: ASSSPGAVEQF

v_gene: TRBV12-3/TRBV12-4
j_gene: TRBJ2-5
CDR3aa: ASSPVPSQETQY

v_gene: TRBV5-1
j_gene: TRBJ2-3
CDR3aa: ASSGDRGRESDTQY

v_gene: TRBV11-2
j_gene: TRBJ2-1
CDR3aa: ASSLEGNRYNEQF

v_gene: TRBV21-1
j_gene: TRBJ2-1
CDR3aa: ASSYNRDSSEQF

v_gene: TRBV20-1
j_gene: TRBJ2-3
CDR3aa: SADTQY

v_gene: TRBV12-3/TRBV12-4
j_gene: TRBJ2-3
CDR3aa: ASNPRGSTDTQY

v_gene: TRBV9
j_gene: TRBJ2-3
CDR3aa: ASSVSGATDTQY

v_gene: TRBV27
j_gene: TRBJ1-5
CDR3aa: ASSFAGLNQPQH

v_gene: TRBV30
j_gene: TRBJ2-3
CDR3aa: AWSVLGADTQY

v_gene: TRBV11-2
j_gene: TRBJ2-1
CDR3aa: ASSTGGTGAMDEQF

v_gene: TRBV7-3
j_gene: TRBJ2-1
CDR3aa: ASSPLGGSNNEQF

v_gene: TRBV7-3
j_gene: TRBJ2-7
CDR3aa: ASSLGGDREQY

v_gene: TRBV30
j_gene: TRBJ1-1
CDR3aa: AWGRGGTEAF

v_gene: TRBV20-1
j_gene: TRBJ2-5
CDR3aa: SARFSGGAEETQY

v_gene: TRBV4-1
j_gene: TRBJ2-6
CDR3aa: ASSQDRGGANVLT

v_gene: TRBV10-3
j_gene: TRBJ2-5
CDR3aa: AISELRTGTETQY

v_gene: TRBV6-2/TRBV6-3
j_gene: TRBJ1-1
CDR3aa: ASRGPRFTEAF

v_gene: TRBV12-3/TRBV12-4
j_gene: TRBJ2-7
CDR3aa: ASSLDSVEQY

v_gene: TRBV7-2
j_gene: TRBJ1-2
CDR3aa: ASSLSQPAGVRGYT